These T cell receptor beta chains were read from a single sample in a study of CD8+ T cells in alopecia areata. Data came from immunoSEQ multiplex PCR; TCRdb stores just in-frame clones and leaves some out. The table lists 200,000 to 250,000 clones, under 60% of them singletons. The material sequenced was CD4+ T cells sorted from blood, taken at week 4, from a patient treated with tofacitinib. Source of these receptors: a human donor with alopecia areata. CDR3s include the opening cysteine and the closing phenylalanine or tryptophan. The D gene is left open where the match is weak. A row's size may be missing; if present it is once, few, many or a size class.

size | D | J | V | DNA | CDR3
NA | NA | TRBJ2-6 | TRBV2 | TGTGCCAGCAGTGAAGAGGCCCCACTCTCTGGGGCCAACGTCCTGACTTTC | CASSEEAPLSGANVLTF
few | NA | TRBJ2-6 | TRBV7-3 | TGTGCCAGCAGAGCATATGCTGGGGCCAACGTCCTGACTTTC | CASRAYAGANVLTF
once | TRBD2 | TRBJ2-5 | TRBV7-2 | TGTGCCAGTGCCCGGACCGGGACTAGCGGGGGAGAGCAGTACTTC | CASARTGTSGGEQYF
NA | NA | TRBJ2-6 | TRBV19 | TGTGCCAGTAGTTCCGTGGGCTCTGGGGCCAACGTCCTGACTTTC | CASSSVGSGANVLTF
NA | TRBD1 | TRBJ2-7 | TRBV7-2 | TGTGCCAGCAGCTTTCCCGGGACAGGGACATACGAGCAGTACTTC | CASSFPGTGTYEQYF
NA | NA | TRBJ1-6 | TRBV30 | TGTGCCTGGCGAGATAATTCACCCCTCCACTTT | CAWRDNSPLHF
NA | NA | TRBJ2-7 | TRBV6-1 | TGTGCGGGGTCCTGGGAGGTTAACTACGAGCAGTACTTC | CAGSWEVNYEQYF
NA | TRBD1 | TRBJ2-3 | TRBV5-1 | TGCGCCAGCAGCTGGGACAGGACAAGGCTGTATTTT | CASSWDRTRLYF
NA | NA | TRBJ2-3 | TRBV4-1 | TGCGCCAGCAGCCAAGATTCTGGTGTTACCACAGATACGCAGTATTTT | CASSQDSGVTTDTQYF
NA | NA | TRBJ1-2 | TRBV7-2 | TGTGCCAGCAGCTTGTTGGTCAGTGGCTACACCTTC | CASSLLVSGYTF
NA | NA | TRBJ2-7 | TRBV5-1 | TGCGCCAGCAGCTCGTCCGGGACAAGGTCCCACGAGCAGTACTTC | CASSSSGTRSHEQYF
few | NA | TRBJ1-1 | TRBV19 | TGTGCCAGTAGTAAGGAGGGGAACACTGAAGCTTTCTTT | CASSKEGNTEAFF
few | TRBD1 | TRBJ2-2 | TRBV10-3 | TGTGCCATCAGTGCGGGACAGGTCAGGAGCACCGGGGAGCTGTTTTTT | CAISAGQVRSTGELFF
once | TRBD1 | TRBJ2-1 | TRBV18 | TGTGCCAGCTCACCAACGGACAGGGGTAATGAGCAGTTCTTC | CASSPTDRGNEQFF
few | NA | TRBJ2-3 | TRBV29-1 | TGCAGCGTTGCGGACATCATCACAGATACGCAGTATTTT | CSVADIITDTQYF
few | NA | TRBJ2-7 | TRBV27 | TGTGCCAGCAGTTTTGGAAGGGGGAAGGGGACCTACGAGCAGTACTTC | CASSFGRGKGTYEQYF
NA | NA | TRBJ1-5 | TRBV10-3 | TGTGCCATCAGTGACACCAATCAGCCCCAGCATTTT | CAISDTNQPQHF
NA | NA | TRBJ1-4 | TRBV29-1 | TGCAGCGTTTACGGGAATGAAAAACTGTTTTTT | CSVYGNEKLFF
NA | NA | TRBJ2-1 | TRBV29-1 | TGCAGCGTTGACAGGGGTGCCGATGAGCAGTTCTTC | CSVDRGADEQFF
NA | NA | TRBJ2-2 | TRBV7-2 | TGTGCCAGCAGCCCTCAGGGACTTACAAACACCGGGGAGCTGTTTTTT | CASSPQGLTNTGELFF
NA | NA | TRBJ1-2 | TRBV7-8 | TGTGCCAGCAGCGAGGGACTCAACTATGGCTACACCTTC | CASSEGLNYGYTF
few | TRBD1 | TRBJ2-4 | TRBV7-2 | TGTGCCAGCAGCTCTGGACAGGGCCCCGGCATTCAGTACTTC | CASSSGQGPGIQYF
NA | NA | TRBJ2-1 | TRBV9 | TGTGCCAGCAGCGTAGAGGGGACTGAGCAGTTCTTC | CASSVEGTEQFF
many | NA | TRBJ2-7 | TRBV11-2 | TGTGCCAGCAGCTTAACAGGGTACGAGCAGTACTTC | CASSLTGYEQYF
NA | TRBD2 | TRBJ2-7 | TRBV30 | TGTGCCTGGAGGAAGGGCGGGGGAGGCTACGAGCAGTACTTC | CAWRKGGGGYEQYF
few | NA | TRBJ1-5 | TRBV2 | TGTGCCAGCAGTGAATGGGGGTTCGGCAATCAGCCCCAGCATTTT | CASSEWGFGNQPQHF
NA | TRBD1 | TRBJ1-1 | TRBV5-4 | TGTGCCAGCAGCTTACAGGGGATGAACACTGAAGCTTTCTTT | CASSLQGMNTEAFF
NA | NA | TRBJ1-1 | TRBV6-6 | TGTGCCAGCAGTCAGAGAAACACTGAAGCTTTCTTT | CASSQRNTEAFF
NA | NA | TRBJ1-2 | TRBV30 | TGTGCCTGGAGTAGCGGGCAGGGGTACTATGGCTACACCTTC | CAWSSGQGYYGYTF
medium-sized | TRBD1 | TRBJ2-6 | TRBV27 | TGTGCCAGCCGCCTCCAACAGGGGAATCACGTCCTGACTTTC | CASRLQQGNHVLTF
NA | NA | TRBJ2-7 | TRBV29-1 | TGCAGCGTTGGGGCAGGGGGGAACTACGAGCAGTACTTC | CSVGAGGNYEQYF
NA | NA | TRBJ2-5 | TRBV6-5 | TGTGCCAGCAGCGGACTCGGTCTGGAGACCCAGTACTTC | CASSGLGLETQYF
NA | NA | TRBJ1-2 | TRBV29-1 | TGCAGCGCACAACAACAGGGCCAGGGTGGCTACACCTTC | CSAQQQGQGGYTF
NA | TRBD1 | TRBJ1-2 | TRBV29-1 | TGCAGCGTTGGCCAGGGGGAAGGCTACACCTTC | CSVGQGEGYTF
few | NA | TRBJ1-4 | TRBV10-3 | TGTGCCATCAGTGAGATGTTATGGGGCCAGGGTGAAAAACTGTTTTTT | CAISEMLWGQGEKLFF
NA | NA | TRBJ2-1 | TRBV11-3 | TGTGCCAGCAGCTTCGACAATGAGCAGTTCTTC | CASSFDNEQFF
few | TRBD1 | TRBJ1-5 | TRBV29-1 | TGCAGCGTTGGGGACAGCTACAATCAGCCCCAGCATTTT | CSVGDSYNQPQHF
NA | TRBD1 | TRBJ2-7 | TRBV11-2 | TGTGCCAGCAGCTTGGAAGGACAGGGGGGCGAGCAGTACTTC | CASSLEGQGGEQYF
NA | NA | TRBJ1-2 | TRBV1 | TGCACCAGCAGCCAAGTTCGCGTTCGAGGGGAGGGTGGCTACACCTTC | CTSSQVRVRGEGGYTF
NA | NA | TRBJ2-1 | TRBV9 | TGTGCCAGCAGCGTAGGGAACGCTAGGGAGCAGTTCTTC | CASSVGNAREQFF
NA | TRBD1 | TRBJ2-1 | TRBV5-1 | TGCGCCAGCAGCTTGGATGGACAGGGGATAATTTCCTACAATGAGCAGTTCTTC | CASSLDGQGIISYNEQFF